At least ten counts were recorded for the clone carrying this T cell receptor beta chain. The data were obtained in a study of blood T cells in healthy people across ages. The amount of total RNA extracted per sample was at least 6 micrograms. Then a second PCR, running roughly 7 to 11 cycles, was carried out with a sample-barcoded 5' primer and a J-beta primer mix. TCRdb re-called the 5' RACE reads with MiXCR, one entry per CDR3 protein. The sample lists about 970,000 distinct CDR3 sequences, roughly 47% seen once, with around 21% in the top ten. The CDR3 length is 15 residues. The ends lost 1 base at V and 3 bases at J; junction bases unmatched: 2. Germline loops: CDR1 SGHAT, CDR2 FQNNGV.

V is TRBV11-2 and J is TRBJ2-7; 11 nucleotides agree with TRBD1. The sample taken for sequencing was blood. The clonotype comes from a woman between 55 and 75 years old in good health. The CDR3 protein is CASSLVGQGDYEQYF. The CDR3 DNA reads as TGTGCCAGCAGCTTAGTGGGACAGGGGGACTACGAGCAGTACTTC.